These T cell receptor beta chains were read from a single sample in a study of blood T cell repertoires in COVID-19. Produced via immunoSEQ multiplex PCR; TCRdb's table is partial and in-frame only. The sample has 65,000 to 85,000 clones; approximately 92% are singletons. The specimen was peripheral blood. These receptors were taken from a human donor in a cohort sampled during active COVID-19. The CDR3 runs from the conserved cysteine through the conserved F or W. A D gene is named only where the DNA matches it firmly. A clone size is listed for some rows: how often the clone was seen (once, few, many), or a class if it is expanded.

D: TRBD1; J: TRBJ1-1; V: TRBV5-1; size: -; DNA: TGCGCCAGCAGCCCTTTCGGGGGACAGCTGAACACTGAAGCTTTCTTT; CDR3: CASSPFGGQLNTEAFF
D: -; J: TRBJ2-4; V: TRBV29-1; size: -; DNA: TGCAGCGTTGTATTCGGGGGAATAAACATTCAGTACTTC; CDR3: CSVVFGGINIQYF
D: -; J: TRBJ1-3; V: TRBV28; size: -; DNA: TGTGCCAGCAGTTTACAGGGGACGGGCTCTGGAAACACCATATATTTT; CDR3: CASSLQGTGSGNTIYF
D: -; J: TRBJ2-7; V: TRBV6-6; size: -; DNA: TGTGCCAGCAGTTACGGGAACCCCCGATGGGAGGAGCAGTACTTC; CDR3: CASSYGNPRWEEQYF
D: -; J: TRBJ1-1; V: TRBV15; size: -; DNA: TGTGCCACCAGCCGCGGGGAAGTAGGAGCTTTCTTT; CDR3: CATSRGEVGAFF
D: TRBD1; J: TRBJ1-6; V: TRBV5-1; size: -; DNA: TGCGCCAGCAGCTTACAGGGGCTGGGCTCACCCCTCCACTTT; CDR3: CASSLQGLGSPLHF
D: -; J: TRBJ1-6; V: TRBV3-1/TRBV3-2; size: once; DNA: TGTGCCAGCAGCCGACTCCCGCGCTCCTATAATTCACCCCTCCACTTT; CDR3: CASSRLPRSYNSPLHF
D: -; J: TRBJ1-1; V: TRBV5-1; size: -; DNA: TGCGCCAGCAGTAGAATGGGACACGAGAACACTGAAGCTTTCTTT; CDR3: CASSRMGHENTEAFF
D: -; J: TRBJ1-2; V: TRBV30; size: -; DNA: TGTGCCTGGGACTCGCCGCCCGGGGCGCAGGGGTTAAAACCCTATGGCTACACCTTC; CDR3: CAWDSPPGAQGLKPYGYTF
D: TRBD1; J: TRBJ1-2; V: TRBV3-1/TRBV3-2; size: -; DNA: TGTGCCAGCAGCCATCGACAGGGAAGTCCCTATGGCTACACCTTC; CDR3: CASSHRQGSPYGYTF
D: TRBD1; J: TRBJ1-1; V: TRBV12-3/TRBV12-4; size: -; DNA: TGTGCCAGCAGCAGGGGGAGGAGCACTGAAGCTTTCTTT; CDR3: CASSRGRSTEAFF
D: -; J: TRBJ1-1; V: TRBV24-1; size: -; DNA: TGTGCCACCAGTGAACTGTCGTACACTGAAGCTTTCTTT; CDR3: CATSELSYTEAFF
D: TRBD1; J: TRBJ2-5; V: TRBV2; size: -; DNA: TGTGCCAGCAGTGCATCAGGACAGGGCCAAGAGACCCAGTACTTC; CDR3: CASSASGQGQETQYF
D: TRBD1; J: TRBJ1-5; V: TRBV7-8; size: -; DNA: TGTGCCAGCAGCCCCCAGACAGGGGTAAGCAATCAGCCCCAGCATTTT; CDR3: CASSPQTGVSNQPQHF
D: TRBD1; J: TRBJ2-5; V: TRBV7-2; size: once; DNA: TGTGCCAGCAGCTTAGGGGGACAGGGGCCTCAAGAGACCCAGTACTTC; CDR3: CASSLGGQGPQETQYF
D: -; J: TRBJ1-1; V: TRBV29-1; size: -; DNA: TGCAGCGTCCGGCCCCAGACCGGGGGCACTGAAGCTTTCTTT; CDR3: CSVRPQTGGTEAFF
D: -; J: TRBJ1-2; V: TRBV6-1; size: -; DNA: TGTGCCAGCAGTGAGGCGACAGGAGACTATGGCTACACCTTC; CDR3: CASSEATGDYGYTF
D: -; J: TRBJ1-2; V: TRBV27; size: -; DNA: TGTGCCAGCAGTTCCACCGGTGACTATGGCTACACCTTC; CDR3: CASSSTGDYGYTF
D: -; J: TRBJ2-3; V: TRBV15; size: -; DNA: TGTGCCACCAGCAGAGCCCCCTGGGACTTAACAGATACGCAGTATTTT; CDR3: CATSRAPWDLTDTQYF
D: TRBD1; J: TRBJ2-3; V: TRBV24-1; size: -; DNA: TGTGCCACCAGGGCTCCAGGGGGCATAGATACGCAGTATTTT; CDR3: CATRAPGGIDTQYF
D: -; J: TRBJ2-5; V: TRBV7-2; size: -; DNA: TGTGCCAGCAGGGACGGGAGCGGGGAGACCCAGTACTTC; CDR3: CASRDGSGETQYF
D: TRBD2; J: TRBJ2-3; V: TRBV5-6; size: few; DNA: TGTGCCAGCAGCTTGGGCAGGGACTACCGCACAGATACGCAGTATTTT; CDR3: CASSLGRDYRTDTQYF
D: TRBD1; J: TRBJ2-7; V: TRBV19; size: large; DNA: TGTGCCAGTAGTTGGAAGGGGACAGGGGGCGAGCAGTACTTC; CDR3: CASSWKGTGGEQYF
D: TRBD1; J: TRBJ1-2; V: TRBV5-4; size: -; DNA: TGTGCCAGCAGCTTGACAGGGGGCGATGGCTACACCTTC; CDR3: CASSLTGGDGYTF
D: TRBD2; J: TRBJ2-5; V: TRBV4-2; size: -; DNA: TGTGCCAGCAGCCAAGATATCGGGGGGGAGGAGACCCAGTACTTC; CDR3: CASSQDIGGEETQYF
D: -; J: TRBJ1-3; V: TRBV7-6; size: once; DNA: TGTGCCAGCAGCCCATTGGCGGGGTCCTCTGGAAACACCATATATTTT; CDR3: CASSPLAGSSGNTIYF
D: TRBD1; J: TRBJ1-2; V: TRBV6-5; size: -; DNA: TGTGCCAGCAGGGACAGGGAGGGTTATGGCTACACCTTC; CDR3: CASRDREGYGYTF
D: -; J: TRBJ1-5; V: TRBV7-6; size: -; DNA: TGTGCCAGCAGCTTAGATGACAGGTCTCCATGCAATCAGCCCCAGCATTTT; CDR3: CASSLDDRSPCNQPQHF
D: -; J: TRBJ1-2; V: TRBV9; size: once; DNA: TGTGCCAGCAGCGTAGAAGGGGATAACTATGGCTACACCTTC; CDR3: CASSVEGDNYGYTF
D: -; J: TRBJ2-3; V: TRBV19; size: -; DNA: TGTGCCAGTAGTCCCTTTAGCACAGATACGCAGTATTTT; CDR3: CASSPFSTDTQYF
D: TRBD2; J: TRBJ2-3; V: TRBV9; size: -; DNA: TGTGCCAGCAGCGTAGAGGCGGGGGGGGGCACAGATACGCAGTATTTT; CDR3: CASSVEAGGGTDTQYF
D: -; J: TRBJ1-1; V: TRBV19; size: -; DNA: TGTGCCAGTGGTGGACACTACGAGCCGTCCAACACTGAAGCTTTCTTT; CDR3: CASGGHYEPSNTEAFF
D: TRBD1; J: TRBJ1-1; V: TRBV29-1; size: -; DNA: TGCGCAGGGGGGCTGAACACTGAAGCTTTCTTT; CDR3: CAGGLNTEAFF
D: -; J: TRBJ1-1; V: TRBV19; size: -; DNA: TGTGCCAGCCCATTTGGGGGGGTGAACACTGAAGCTTTCTTT; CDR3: CASPFGGVNTEAFF
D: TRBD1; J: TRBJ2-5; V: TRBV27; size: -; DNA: TGTGCCAGCAGTTCTTGGACAGGGGGAGGCGAGACCCAGTACTTC; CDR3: CASSSWTGGGETQYF
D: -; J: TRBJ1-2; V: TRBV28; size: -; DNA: TGTGCCAGCAGCCAATTTACAAGTGGCTACACCTTC; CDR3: CASSQFTSGYTF
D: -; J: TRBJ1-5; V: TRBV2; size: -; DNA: TGTGCCAGCAGTGCGCGGTCGCAGGGGATAATGAGTCAGCCCCAGCATTTT; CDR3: CASSARSQGIMSQPQHF
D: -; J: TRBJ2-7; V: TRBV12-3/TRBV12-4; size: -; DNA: TGTGCCAGCAGCATAGGACAGCCCTACGAGCAGTACTTC; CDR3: CASSIGQPYEQYF
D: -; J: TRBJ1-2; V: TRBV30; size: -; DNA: TGTGCCTGGGGGGAACAGGGCTATGGCTACACCTTC; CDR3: CAWGEQGYGYTF
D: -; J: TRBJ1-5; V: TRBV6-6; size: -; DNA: TGTGCCAACTCCAGCCAGGAACATTTT; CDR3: CANSSQEHF
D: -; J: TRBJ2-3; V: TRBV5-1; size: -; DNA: TGCGCCAGCAGCGCATACAGGGCCCCCGGCACAGATACGCAGTATTTT; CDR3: CASSAYRAPGTDTQYF
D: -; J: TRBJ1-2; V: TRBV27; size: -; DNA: TGTGCCAGCAGTACAGGAGCCTATGGCTACACCTTC; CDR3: CASSTGAYGYTF